A selection of T cell receptor beta chains follows, all from one sample in a study of HIV-infected patients and healthy controls. TCRdb reanalysed the 5' RACE reads using MiXCR and keeps one entry per CDR3 protein. The table records about 4,400 distinct CDR3 sequences, around 7.8% of them present only once. The sample was blood, taken before antiretroviral therapy. These TCRs come from an adult with HIV infection. The CDR3 runs from the conserved cysteine through the conserved F or W. D genes are given only for firm matches. Rows may omit the clone size; those that give it use once, few, many or a size class.

clone_size d_call j_call v_call cdr3_aa cdr3_nt
medium-sized NA TRBJ1-1 TRBV6-6 CASSSFRGAFTEAFF TGTGCCAGCAGTTCTTTCCGGGGGGCCTTCACTGAAGCTTTCTTT
NA TRBD1 TRBJ2-1 TRBV9 CASSLELGDRRHEQFF TGTGCCAGCAGCCTAGAGTTAGGGGACAGAAGGCATGAGCAGTTCTTC
many NA TRBJ2-7 TRBV11-2 CASSLAGFGTYEQYF TGTGCCAGCAGCTTAGCCGGCTTTGGGACCTACGAGCAGTACTTC
few NA TRBJ2-5 TRBV7-2 CASRRGVYETQYF TGTGCCAGCAGAAGAGGGGTCTACGAGACCCAGTACTTC
medium-sized NA TRBJ2-1 TRBV6-5 CASSPPGDNYNEQFF TGTGCCAGCAGTCCGCCAGGGGACAACTACAATGAGCAGTTCTTC
many NA TRBJ2-7 TRBV28 CASSSQVLHEQYF TGTGCCAGCAGCTCACAGGTGTTGCACGAGCAGTACTTC
many NA TRBJ2-5 TRBV6-2/TRBV6-3 CASSGVGETQYF TGTGCCAGCAGTGGGGTCGGGGAGACCCAGTACTTC
medium-sized NA TRBJ1-1 TRBV24-1 CATSDPWNTEAFF TGTGCCACCAGTGATCCCTGGAACACTGAAGCTTTCTTT
many NA TRBJ2-1 TRBV19 CASSADLSNEQFF TGTGCCAGTAGTGCAGACCTCAGCAATGAGCAGTTCTTC
NA NA TRBJ2-5 TRBV5-1 CASSDGWEETQYF TGCGCCAGCAGCGACGGATGGGAAGAGACCCAGTACTTC
many TRBD1 TRBJ2-5 TRBV28 CASSFPGTDQETQYF TGTGCCAGCAGTTTCCCAGGGACAGACCAAGAGACCCAGTACTTC
many TRBD2 TRBJ2-3 TRBV28 CASSLNGGGTDTQYF TGTGCCAGCAGTTTAAACGGGGGGGGCACAGATACGCAGTATTTT
few NA TRBJ1-1 TRBV29-1 CSVLRTDQNTEAFF TGCAGCGTCCTAAGGACAGACCAGAACACTGAAGCTTTCTTT
medium-sized NA TRBJ1-1 TRBV27 CASSSNTEAFF TGTGCCAGCAGTTCCAACACTGAAGCTTTCTTT
many NA TRBJ2-5 TRBV5-1 CASSLDLAGLYF TGCGCCAGCAGCTTGGATTTGGCAGGGCTCTACTTC
NA TRBD2 TRBJ2-5 TRBV5-1 CASIREGGETQYF TGCGCCAGCATACGGGAGGGCGGAGAGACCCAGTACTTC
medium-sized NA TRBJ1-5 TRBV6-5 CASSGGQSNQPQHF TGTGCCAGCAGTGGTGGGCAGAGCAATCAGCCCCAGCATTTT
medium-sized TRBD1 TRBJ2-7 TRBV6-5 CASSLSGQGRVEQYF TGTGCCAGCAGTCTCTCCGGACAGGGTAGGGTAGAGCAGTACTTC
medium-sized NA TRBJ1-5 TRBV12-3/TRBV12-4 CASTLGDYSNQPQHF TGTGCCAGCACCCTGGGAGATTATAGCAATCAGCCCCAGCATTTT
medium-sized NA TRBJ2-7 TRBV19 CASSRAGFYEQYF TGTGCCAGTAGTAGGGCAGGGTTTTACGAGCAGTACTTC
medium-sized TRBD1 TRBJ2-7 TRBV4-1 CASSQGTGNEQYF TGCGCCAGCAGCCAAGGGACAGGGAACGAGCAGTACTTC
many NA TRBJ2-6 TRBV20-1 CSGHSPGANVLTF TGCAGTGGTCATTCCCCTGGGGCCAACGTCCTGACTTTC
many NA TRBJ2-2 TRBV5-5 CASSPRLLQTGELFF TGTGCCAGCAGCCCGAGGCTACTCCAGACAGGGGAGCTGTTTTTT
many TRBD1 TRBJ1-5 TRBV19 CASRTGGQPQHF TGTGCCAGTAGGACAGGGGGACAGCCCCAGCATTTT